Given below is one TCR beta chain in context. Its antigen remains unidentified. Base qualities are not at hand, and no much larger clone is one base apart. These data are taken from a study of blood T cell repertoires in COVID-19 (dated by TCRdb to 2020 to 2021). Notes on the research overall: Samples covering the acute and convalescent phases of COVID-19 were provided by collaborators in the United States, Italy and Spain. The samples were drawn from two sources: the first 160 participants of the ongoing ImmuneRACE study, and 1,254 subjects contributed by 6 global collaborators. A de-identified subject ID, COVID-19 status, age in years and sex were almost always included in the sample metadata. Deeply sampled blood TCRbeta repertoires from subjects exposed to, actively infected with, or recovered from COVID-19 were included in the dataset. The repertoires were made available in a free public database intended to serve as a resource for research on the immune response to SARS-CoV-2. The prospective study material was composed of cDNA or gDNA derived from T cells, B-cell-depleted T cells, or PBMCs. HLA class I and class II types, where available, came from metadata supplied by the sample provider rather than from assay-based typing. Broader findings and caveats from the paper: The amount of clinical and demographic metadata varied by source and participant and was provided uncurated.

Collaborating institutions collected whole blood in K2EDTA tubes following their own protocols. For TCRbeta analysis, collaborator samples were shipped as frozen whole blood, as isolated PBMCs, or as DNA extracted from either sample type. TCRbeta CDR3 regions were amplified from genomic DNA by means of the immunoSEQ Assay, a bias-controlled multiplex PCR. Per the authors' processing: The number of nucleated cells in each sample was estimated from the amplification of reference gene primers within the assay. Sequence reads were collapsed and filtered to measure the absolute abundance of every unique TCRbeta CDR3 rearrangement. For each sample, productive Simpson clonality was calculated as the square root of Simpson's diversity index over productive rearrangements. Not all clones reach the TCRdb copy of this immuneACCESS table, which keeps in-frame sequences only. Checked studies attribute under half of the gap to unresolved V genes and leave the rest unexplained. The V and J calls and the clone size are those of that table, but D and trimming were determined from the DNA. This sample lists 180,000 or so clones; 70% to 85% were detected once. The top ten clones comprise about 9.1% of the sample.

The CDR3 sequence holds 16 residues, the cysteine and phenylalanine included. The retained sequence is limited to the CDR3, 48 bases, with the frame set at the first base. V is trimmed back by 7 bases and J by 2 bases, and the junction contains 10 bases that no gene match accounts for. For CDR1 and CDR2, the germline V gene (reference sequence) lists GTSNPN and SVGIG. The receptor's source is an elderly woman with acute or convalescent COVID-19. The sequence is built from TRBV30 and TRBJ2-1, with 11 bases in between that match TRBD2. What was sequenced was peripheral blood. The nucleotide sequence is given as TGTGCCTTCCTAGCGGGAGGAGGGGGGGCCTACAATGAGCAGTTCTTC. It encodes CAFLAGGGGAYNEQFF.